This note documents a single TCR beta chain sequence. This CDR3 contains 13 residues. Germline CDR1 and CDR2: LNHDA and SQIVND (reference sequence). The ends were cut back, 7 bases at V and 5 bases at J, with 15 bases in the middle. The source of the sample is a study of shared clonotypes between healthy human individuals. Approximately 28,000 T cell genomes (about 0.3 ug DNA) went into each PBMC replicate. The protocol was immunoSEQ multiplex PCR, while the TCRdb copy is restricted to in-frame clones and leaves out a portion. The sample consists of about 480,000 clones, over 60% of them appearing once.

This sequence was found in a middle-aged woman in good health. Some clones in this sample may be carry-over from other donors' samples. V is TRBV19 and J is TRBJ2-7; possible D gene TRBD2, 5 bases. Sequences were obtained from PBMCs. In DNA, the CDR3 is TGTGCCAGTAAAATAGAGGGAAGCAACGAGCAGTACTTC. Translated, it gives CASKIEGSNEQYF.